The rows below give T cell receptor beta chains drawn from one sample of a study of blood T cell repertoires in COVID-19. This table comes from immunoSEQ multiplex PCR, and its TCRdb copy is limited to in-frame clones, with some not included. The table has 30,000 to 35,000 clones, 90% to 95% seen once. What was sequenced was peripheral blood. The receptors originated from a human donor in a cohort sampled during active COVID-19. The CDR3 runs from the conserved cysteine through the conserved F or W. D genes are given only for firm matches. Part of the rows lack a size; the others show once, few, many or a class for expanded clones.

d_gene,j_gene,abundance,v_gene,CDR3aa,CDR3nt
NA,TRBJ2-4,few,TRBV5-1,CASSPGDTQNIQYF,TGCGCCAGCAGCCCAGGGGACACCCAAAACATTCAGTACTTC
NA,TRBJ2-7,once,TRBV7-3,CASSLVRSTNTHYEQYF,TGTGCCAGCAGCCTAGTCCGTAGCACCAACACTCACTACGAGCAGTACTTC
NA,TRBJ2-1,NA,TRBV6-1,CASSELGASSYNEQFF,TGTGCCAGCAGTGAATTAGGGGCCAGCTCCTACAATGAGCAGTTCTTC
TRBD2,TRBJ2-5,NA,TRBV7-8,CASSFLKAGGWETQYF,TGTGCCAGCAGCTTTCTTAAAGCGGGAGGTTGGGAGACCCAGTACTTC
NA,TRBJ1-1,NA,TRBV24-1,CATKGPDGGNTEAFF,TGTGCCACCAAGGGGCCAGACGGGGGTAACACTGAAGCTTTCTTT
NA,TRBJ2-3,NA,TRBV19,CASSPEGQPTDTQYF,TGTGCCAGTAGTCCGGAGGGACAGCCGACAGATACGCAGTATTTT
TRBD2,TRBJ2-3,NA,TRBV5-6,CASSSGLAGGRRQYF,TGTGCCAGCAGCTCGGGACTAGCGGGAGGGCGGAGGCAGTATTTT
TRBD1,TRBJ1-1,NA,TRBV7-8,CASNRRDSKNTEAFF,TGTGCCAGCAACCGTCGGGACAGTAAAAACACTGAAGCTTTCTTT
TRBD1,TRBJ1-4,NA,TRBV29-1,CSVTGTGSQKLFF,TGCAGCGTCACCGGGACAGGGAGTCAAAAACTGTTTTTT
NA,TRBJ2-2,NA,TRBV7-3,CASSPFSLNTGELFF,TGTGCCAGCAGCCCTTTTTCCCTGAACACCGGGGAGCTGTTTTTT